The 20 T cell receptor beta chains presented below share a single source sample, sequenced in a study of blood T cell repertoires in COVID-19 (dated by TCRdb to the early 2020s). Libraries were made using the immunoSEQ multiplex PCR assay. TCRdb stores this immuneACCESS table with in-frame sequences only. Part of the clones is absent; in the studies checked, under half of the shortfall reflects unresolved V genes, and no reason is known for the rest. The sample records approximately 200,000 clones, roughly 83% of which are singletons. The top ten hold approximately 5.9% of the sample. The sequencing input was peripheral blood. The receptors come from a middle-aged woman with COVID-19, enrolled during active disease.

The chain links TRBV12-3 or TRBV12-4 to TRBJ1-2, with 8 bases lining up with TRBD1. The CDR3 runs to 13 residues. With V trimmed by 5 bases and J by 7 bases, 6 bases remained unmatched. CDR3 amino acids: CASSRQGISGYTF. The DNA for the CDR3 is TGTGCCAGCAGTCGACAGGGGATAAGTGGCTACACCTTC.

The chain carries TRBV3-1 (or the pseudogene TRBV3-2) and TRBJ2-3; no definite D call. Germline V lookup: CDR1 LGHDT, CDR2 YNNKEL (reference sequence). Trimming left V 1 base short and J 6 bases short, with 5 bases between. The CDR3 runs 12 residues. The chain's CDR3 is CASSQVSDTQYF. Here the CDR3 DNA reads TGTGCCAGCAGCCAAGTTTCGGATACGCAGTATTTT.

The CDR3 region is CASSSDRVVVYGYTF. The CDR3 DNA sequence: TGTGCCAGCAGCTCTGACAGGGTAGTGGTCTATGGCTACACCTTC. The rearrangement joins TRBV25-1 to TRBJ1-2; 7 bases align to TRBD1. The germline CDR1 and CDR2 sequences are MGHDK and SYGVNS. The CDR3 covers 15 residues. J was trimmed by 4 bases and V by 6 bases; bases with no gene match: 11.

The V gene is TRBV6-5, the J gene TRBJ2-3, with TRBD1 identical over 8 bases. The V segment lost 2 bases and the J segment 2 bases; nucleotides outside the gene matches: 3. The CDR3 covers 15 residues. Germline values: CDR1 MNHEY, CDR2 SVGAGI. CDR3 amino acids: CASSYGQGITDTQYF. DNA of the CDR3: TGTGCCAGCAGTTACGGACAGGGTATCACAGATACGCAGTATTTT.

The chain employs TRBV21-1 and TRBJ2-2; the table's D call, TRBD1, was not checked against the DNA. TRBV21-1 is designated a pseudogene. This CDR3 spans 15 amino acids. In DNA form, the CDR3 reads TGTGCCAGCAGGGAAGACATCTCGAACACCGGGGAGCTGTTTTTT. This sequence encodes CASREDISNTGELFF.

The chain employs TRBV3-1 (or the pseudogene TRBV3-2) and TRBJ2-4; D is possibly TRBD2 (5 bases). The germline V gene encodes CDR1 LGHDT and CDR2 YNNKEL (reference sequence). This CDR3 region has 14 residues. V lost 2 bases and J 0 bases, leaving 5 bases between the germline ends. The CDR3 protein is CASSQSGAKNIQYF. In DNA form, the CDR3 reads TGTGCCAGCAGCCAAAGCGGAGCCAAAAACATTCAGTACTTC.

The V gene is TRBV2, the J gene TRBJ2-4, with TRBD1 matching 9 bases. With 6 bases clipped from V and 3 bases from J, the junction kept 9 bases outside the gene matches. The CDR3 consists of 16 residues. Germline-derived CDR1 and CDR2 are SNHLY and FYNNEI. The CDR3 reads CASRRTGGLVKNIQYF. CDR3 coding DNA: TGTGCCAGCAGGCGTACAGGGGGCCTTGTCAAAAACATTCAGTACTTC. The full variable domain, in which reference TRBV2 and TRBJ2-4 provide the parts outside the CDR3, is EPEVTQTPSHQVTQMGQEVILRCVPISNHLYFYWYRQILGQKVEFLVSFYNNEISEKSEIFDDQFSVERPDGSNFTLKIRSTKLEDSAMYFCASRRTGGLVKNIQYFGAGTRLSVL.

V gene TRBV10-3 combines with J gene TRBJ2-3; 9 bases align to TRBD2. This CDR3 has 14 amino acids. Germline CDR1 reads ENHRY; CDR2 reads SYGVKD. V dropped 10 bases and J dropped 3; count of bases not matched to a gene: 8. CDR3 region: CASRIAGVTDTQYF. For the CDR3, the DNA is TGTGCCAGCCGAATAGCGGGGGTGACAGATACGCAGTATTTT.

The rearrangement joins TRBV27 to TRBJ2-5; 9 bases line up with TRBD2. CDR1 MNHEY and CDR2 SMNVEV come from the germline V gene (reference sequence). J was trimmed by 4 bases and V by 5 bases; bases with no gene match: 2. The CDR3 runs 13 residues. The CDR3 region is CASSEAGGETQYF. The CDR3 region has the DNA TGTGCCAGCAGTGAAGCGGGGGGAGAGACCCAGTACTTC.

This clone occurred once. The J gene is TRBJ2-5, the V gene TRBV27; D uncertain. Trimming pared 6 bases from V and 7 bases from J, leaving 15 bases between. The CDR3 is made up of 13 amino acids. CDR1 and CDR2 (germline): MNHEY, SMNVEV (reference sequence). The CDR3 DNA is TGTGCCAGCAGCTCTAGTGCTGTGTGGACCCAGTACTTC. Protein product: CASSSSAVWTQYF.

The genes are TRBV11-2 and TRBJ1-2, with 10 bases fitting TRBD1. Trimming at V came to 5 bases and at J to 1 base, leaving 4 bases not matched to a gene. This CDR3 spans 15 amino acids. In germline, CDR1 is SGHAT, CDR2 FQNNGV. The CDR3 sequence is CASSARDRGNYGYTF. Here the CDR3 DNA reads TGTGCCAGCAGCGCCCGGGACAGGGGTAACTATGGCTACACCTTC.

In this sample, this clone turned up a few times. The chain uses TRBV18 and TRBJ2-1; D unclear. This CDR3 spans 14 amino acids. V gave up 5 bases and J gave up 7 bases, with 15 bases separating them. Germline V lookup: CDR1 KGHSH, CDR2 LQKENI. CDR3 in DNA: TGTGCCAGCTCAGCTGGAGTCCCTTGGAATGAGCAGTTCTTC. This codes for CASSAGVPWNEQFF.

CDR3 in amino acids: CASSPLGDNNEQFF. CDR3 coding DNA: TGTGCCAGCAGCCCTCTGGGGGACAACAATGAGCAGTTCTTC. The chain links TRBV6-4 to TRBJ2-1; possible D gene TRBD1, 6 bases. CDR1 is MRHNA, CDR2 SNTAGT, per germline. The CDR3 is made up of 14 amino acids. Trimming stripped 6 bases from V and 5 bases from J, with 14 bases between.

The genes are TRBV11-2 and TRBJ2-5; TRBD1 might be the D (5 bases). V was pared by 3 bases and J by 5 bases, with 13 bases between. This CDR3 has 14 amino acids. Germline V gene data show CDR1 as SGHAT and CDR2 as FQNNGV. Here the CDR3 reads CASSFYQGGETQYF. For the CDR3, the DNA is TGTGCCAGCAGCTTTTATCAGGGTGGGGAGACCCAGTACTTC.

This chain joins TRBV5-6 and TRBJ2-7, with 8 bases matching TRBD2. The CDR3 length is 13 residues. Germline CDR1 is SGHDT and CDR2 is YYEEEE. Trimming removed 6 bases from V and 3 bases from J; junction bases left unmatched: 5. Here the CDR3 DNA reads TGTGCCAGCAACCGCGGGGGGTACTACGAGCAGTACTTC. It translates to CASNRGGYYEQYF.

The gene calls are TRBV30 and TRBJ2-7, with TRBD2 matching over 7 bases. The CDR3 has 13 amino acids. The ends lost 2 bases at V and 0 bases at J; junction bases unmatched: 1. Germline values: CDR1 GTSNPN, CDR2 SVGIG (reference sequence). In DNA, the CDR3 is TGTGCCTGGAGTAGCGGGATCTCCTACGAGCAGTACTTC. Translation: CAWSSGISYEQYF.

J is TRBJ2-7 and V is TRBV3-1 (or the pseudogene TRBV3-2); TRBD2 matches 10 bases. The CDR3 length is 16 residues. V shed 4 bases, J shed 4 bases, and the junction held 10 bases outside the gene matches. Germline lookup yields CDR1 LGHDT and CDR2 YNNKEL (reference sequence). CDR3: CASSLHGSGRNYEQYF. The CDR3 DNA is TGTGCCAGCAGCCTCCATGGTAGCGGGAGGAATTACGAGCAGTACTTC.

This chain uses TRBV5-1 with TRBJ2-2; 7 bases are shared with TRBD1. With V trimmed by 2 bases and J by 1 base, 2 bases remained unmatched. This CDR3 is built from 15 residues. Germline V lookup: CDR1 SGHRS, CDR2 YFSETQ. The CDR3 DNA reads as TGCGCCAGCAGCTTCGACAGGGAGAACACCGGGGAGCTGTTTTTT. Translation: CASSFDRENTGELFF.

The gene calls are TRBV19 and TRBJ2-2, with TRBD2 identical over 9 bases. V dropped 7 bases and J dropped 4; count of bases not matched to a gene: 7. The germline CDR1 and CDR2 sequences are LNHDA and SQIVND (reference sequence). The CDR3 is 15 residues long. This CDR3 reads CASKRTSVGTGELFF. The CDR3 DNA follows: TGTGCCAGTAAGCGGACTAGCGTGGGCACCGGGGAGCTGTTTTTT.

CDR3 sequence reads: CASTRQSPGNTIYF. As DNA, the CDR3 is TGTGCCAGCACACGACAGTCTCCTGGAAACACCATATATTTT. This chain joins TRBV6-6 and TRBJ1-3; D possibly corresponds to TRBD1 (5 bases). The germline CDR1 and CDR2 sequences are MNHNY and SVGAGI (reference sequence). Trimming shortened V by 7 bases and J by 2 bases, and 12 bases separated the two germline ends. The CDR3 length is 14 residues.